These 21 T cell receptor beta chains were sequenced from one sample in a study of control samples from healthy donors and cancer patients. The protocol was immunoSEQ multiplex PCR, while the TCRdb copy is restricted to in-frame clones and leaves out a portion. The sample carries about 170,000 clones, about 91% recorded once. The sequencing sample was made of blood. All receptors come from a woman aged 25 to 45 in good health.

The CDR3 sequence is CSASGVAIRHTQYF. In DNA form, the CDR3 reads TGCAGTGCTAGTGGAGTAGCGATACGGCATACGCAGTATTTT. V and J are TRBV20-1 and TRBJ2-3, with D possibly matching TRBD2 (5 bases). CDR3 size: 14 residues. Trimming removed 3 bases at V and 7 bases at J, with 17 bases between. CDR1 is DFQATT and CDR2 is SNEGSKA in the germline V gene (reference sequence).

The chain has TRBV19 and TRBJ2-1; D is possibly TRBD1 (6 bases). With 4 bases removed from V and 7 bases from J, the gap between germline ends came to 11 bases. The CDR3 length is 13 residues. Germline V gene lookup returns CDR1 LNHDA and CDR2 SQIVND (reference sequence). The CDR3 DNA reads TGTGCCAGTAGTAGACAGCAGGGGAATGAGCAGTTCTTC. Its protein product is CASSRQQGNEQFF.

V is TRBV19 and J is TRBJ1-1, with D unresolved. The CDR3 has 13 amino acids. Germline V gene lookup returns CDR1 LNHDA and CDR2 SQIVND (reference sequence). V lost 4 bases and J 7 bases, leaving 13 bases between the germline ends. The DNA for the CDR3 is TGTGCCAGTAGTACCCGGGGTATGGGTGAAGCTTTCTTT. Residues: CASSTRGMGEAFF.

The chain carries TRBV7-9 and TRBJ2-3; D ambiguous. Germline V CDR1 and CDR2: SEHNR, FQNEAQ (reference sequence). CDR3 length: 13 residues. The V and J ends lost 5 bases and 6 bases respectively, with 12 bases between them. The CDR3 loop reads CASSAAFVDTQYF. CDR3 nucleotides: TGTGCCAGCAGCGCCGCATTTGTGGATACGCAGTATTTT. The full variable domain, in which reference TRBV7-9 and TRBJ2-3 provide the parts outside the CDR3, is DTGVSQNPRHKITKRGQNVTFRCDPISEHNRLYWYRQTLGQGPEFLTYFQNEAQLEKSRLLSDRFSAERPKGSFSTLEIQRTEQGDSAMYLCASSAAFVDTQYFGPGTRLTVL.

CDR3 DNA: TGTGCCTGGAGTGTACGAGGGTGGGGGAACACCGGGGAGCTGTTTTTT. Translated, it gives CAWSVRGWGNTGELFF. The V and J genes are TRBV30 and TRBJ2-2; tentatively, D is TRBD2 (5 bases). The CDR3 covers 16 residues. Germline V CDR1 and CDR2: GTSNPN, SVGIG (reference sequence). V was trimmed by 0 bases and J by 1 base, leaving 12 bases between them.

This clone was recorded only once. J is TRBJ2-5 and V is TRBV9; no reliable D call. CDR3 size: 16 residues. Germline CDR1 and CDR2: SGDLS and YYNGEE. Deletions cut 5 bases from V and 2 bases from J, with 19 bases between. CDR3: CASSLGLELRQETQYF. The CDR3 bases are TGTGCCAGCAGTCTCGGCCTCGAGTTGAGGCAAGAGACCCAGTACTTC.

Written as DNA, the CDR3 is TGTGCCAGCAGCGCGGGGATCATACAGCATGAGCAGTTCTTC. Translating gives CASSAGIIQHEQFF. This chain links TRBV9 with TRBJ2-1; possibly TRBD2 for D (5 bases). V dropped 3 bases and J dropped 8 bases, with 15 bases sitting between them. The CDR3 spans 14 residues. CDR1 and CDR2 (germline): SGDLS, YYNGEE.

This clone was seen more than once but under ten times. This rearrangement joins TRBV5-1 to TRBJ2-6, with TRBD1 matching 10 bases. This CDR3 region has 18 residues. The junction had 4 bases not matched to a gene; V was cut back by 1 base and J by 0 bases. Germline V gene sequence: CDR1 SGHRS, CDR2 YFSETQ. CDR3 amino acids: CASSLMGQGSSGANVLTF. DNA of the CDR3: TGCGCCAGCAGCTTGATGGGACAGGGGAGCTCTGGGGCCAACGTCCTGACTTTC.

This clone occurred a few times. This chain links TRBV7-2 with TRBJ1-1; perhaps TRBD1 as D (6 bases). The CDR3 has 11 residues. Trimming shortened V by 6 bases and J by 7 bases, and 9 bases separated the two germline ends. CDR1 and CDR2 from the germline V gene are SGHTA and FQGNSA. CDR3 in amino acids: CASRLQGEAFF. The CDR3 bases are TGTGCCAGCAGGTTACAGGGTGAAGCTTTCTTT. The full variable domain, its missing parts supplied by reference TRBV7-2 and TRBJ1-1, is GAGVSQSPSNKVTEKGKDVELRCDPISGHTALYWYRQSLGQGLEFLIYFQGNSAPDKSGLPSDRFSAERTGGSVSTLTIQRTQQEDSAVYLCASRLQGEAFFGQGTRLTVV.

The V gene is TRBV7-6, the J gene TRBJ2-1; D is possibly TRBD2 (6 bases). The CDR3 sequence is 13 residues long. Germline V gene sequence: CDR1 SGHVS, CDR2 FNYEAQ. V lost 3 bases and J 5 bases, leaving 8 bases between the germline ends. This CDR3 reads CASSLWGDNEQFF. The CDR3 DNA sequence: TGTGCCAGCAGCTTGTGGGGGGACAATGAGCAGTTCTTC.

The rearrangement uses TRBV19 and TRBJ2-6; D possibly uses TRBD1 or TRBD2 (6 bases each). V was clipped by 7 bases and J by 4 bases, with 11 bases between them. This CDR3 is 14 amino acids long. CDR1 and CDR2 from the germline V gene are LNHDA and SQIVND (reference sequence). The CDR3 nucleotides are TGTGCCAGTAAGGAGGGGGACGGGGCCAACGTCCTGACTTTC. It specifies CASKEGDGANVLTF.

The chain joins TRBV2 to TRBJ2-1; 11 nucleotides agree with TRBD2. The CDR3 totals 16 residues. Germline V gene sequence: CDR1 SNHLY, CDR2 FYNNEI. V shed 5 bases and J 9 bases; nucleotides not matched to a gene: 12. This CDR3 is CASSLLTSGGPSEQFF. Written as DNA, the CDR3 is TGTGCCAGCAGTCTACTAACTAGCGGGGGCCCCAGTGAGCAGTTCTTC.

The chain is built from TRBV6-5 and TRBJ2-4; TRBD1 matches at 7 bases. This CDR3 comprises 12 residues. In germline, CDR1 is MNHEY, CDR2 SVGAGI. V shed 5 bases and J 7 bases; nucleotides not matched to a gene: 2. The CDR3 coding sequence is TGTGCCAGCAGTAGACAGGGTAACATTCAGTACTTC. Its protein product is CASSRQGNIQYF.

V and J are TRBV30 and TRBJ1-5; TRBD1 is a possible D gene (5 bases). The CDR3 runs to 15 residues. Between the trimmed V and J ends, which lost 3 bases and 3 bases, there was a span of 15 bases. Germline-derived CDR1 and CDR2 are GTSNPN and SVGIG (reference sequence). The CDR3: CAWRMGGSNNQPQHF. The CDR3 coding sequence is TGTGCCTGGAGGATGGGGGGGTCGAACAATCAGCCCCAGCATTTT.

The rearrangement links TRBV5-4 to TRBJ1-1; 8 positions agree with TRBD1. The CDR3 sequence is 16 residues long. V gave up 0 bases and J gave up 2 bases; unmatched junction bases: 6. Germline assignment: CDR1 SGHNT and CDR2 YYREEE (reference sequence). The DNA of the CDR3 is TGTGCCAGCAGCTTGGGGTTACAGGGGGGTAACACTGAAGCTTTCTTT. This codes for CASSLGLQGGNTEAFF.

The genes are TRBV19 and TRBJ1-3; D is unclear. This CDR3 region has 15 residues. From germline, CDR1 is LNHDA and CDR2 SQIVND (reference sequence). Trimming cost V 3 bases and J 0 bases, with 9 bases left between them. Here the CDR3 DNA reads TGTGCCAGTAGTATGGACCCATCCTCTGGAAACACCATATATTTT. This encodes CASSMDPSSGNTIYF.

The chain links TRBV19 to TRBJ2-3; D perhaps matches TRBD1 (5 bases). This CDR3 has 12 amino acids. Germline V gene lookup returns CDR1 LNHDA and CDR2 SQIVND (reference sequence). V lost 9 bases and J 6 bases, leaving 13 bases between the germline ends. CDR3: CASTGIGDTQYF. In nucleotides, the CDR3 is TGTGCCAGCACAGGCATCGGGGATACGCAGTATTTT.

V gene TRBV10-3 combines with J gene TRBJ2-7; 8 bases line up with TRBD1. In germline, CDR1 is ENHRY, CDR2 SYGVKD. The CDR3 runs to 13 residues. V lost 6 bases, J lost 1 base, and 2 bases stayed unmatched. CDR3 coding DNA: TGTGCCATCAGAACAGGGGGGTCCTACGAGCAGTACTTC. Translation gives CAIRTGGSYEQYF.

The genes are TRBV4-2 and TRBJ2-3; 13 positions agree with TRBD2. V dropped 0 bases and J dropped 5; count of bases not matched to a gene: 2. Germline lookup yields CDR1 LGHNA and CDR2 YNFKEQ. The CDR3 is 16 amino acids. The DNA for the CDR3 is TGTGCCAGCAGCCAAGACAGGACTAGCGGGAGAGATACGCAGTATTTT. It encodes CASSQDRTSGRDTQYF.

The CDR3 loop is CASRYGQKNTEAFF. DNA of the CDR3: TGTGCCAGCAGGTACGGACAGAAAAACACTGAAGCTTTCTTT. The chain couples TRBV7-9 to TRBJ1-1, with TRBD1 as a possible D gene (6 bases). The germline V gene encodes CDR1 SEHNR and CDR2 FQNEAQ (reference sequence). The V gene lost 6 bases and the J gene lost 2 bases, with 13 bases spanning the gap. The length of the CDR3 is 14 residues.

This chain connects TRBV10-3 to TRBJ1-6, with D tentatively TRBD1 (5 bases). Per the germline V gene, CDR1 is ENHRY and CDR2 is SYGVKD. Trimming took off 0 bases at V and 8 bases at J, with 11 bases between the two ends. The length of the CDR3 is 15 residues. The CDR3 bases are TGTGCCATCAGTGAGTCTGCGGGGCGAGATTCACCCCTCCACTTT. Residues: CAISESAGRDSPLHF.